This T cell receptor beta chain was found in a study of blood T cell repertoires in COVID-19. Study-level background: From the United States, Italy and Spain came samples of acute and convalescent COVID-19.

Per the authors' pipeline: It was from reference gene primer amplification that nucleated cell counts were estimated. Libraries were prepared by immunoSEQ multiplex PCR; TCRdb keeps only in-frame clonotypes and omits some of them. From that table come the V and J calls and clone size; the DNA was used to work out D and trimming. Seen here are some 150,000 clones, roughly four fifths observed once, and the top ten hold approximately 6.5%. The CDR3 has 13 residues. CDR1 and CDR2 from the germline V gene are SGHKS and YYEKEE (reference sequence). V gave up 1 base and J gave up 6 bases, with 7 bases separating them.

The sample taken for sequencing was peripheral blood. The chain is built from TRBV5-5 and TRBJ2-2; tentative D call: TRBD1 (6 bases). The sequence came from a human donor in a cohort sampled during active COVID-19. The CDR3 loop is CASSLTGPGELFF. In DNA, the CDR3 is TGTGCCAGCAGCTTGACAGGGCCCGGGGAGCTGTTTTTT. The entire variable domain, with the rest obtained from reference TRBV5-5 and TRBJ2-2, is as follows: DAGVTQSPTHLIKTRGQQVTLRCSPISGHKSVSWYQQVLGQGPQFIFQYYEKEERGRGNFPDRFSARQFPNYSSELNVNALLLGDSALYLCASSLTGPGELFFGEGSRLTVL.